Below are 2 T cell receptor beta chains sequenced from a single sample in a study of T cells in Graves' hyperthyroidism and ophthalmopathy. TCR beta CDR3 regions were amplified from RNA transcripts. RT-PCR in the first round (using the HTBI primer set) targeted the TCR CDR3. Each CDR3 protein is one row after TCRdb ran MiXCR on the multiplex PCR reads. The table lists about 260,000 distinct CDR3 sequences, around 17% of them singletons. The specimen was blood. Source of these receptors: a woman in her late teens or twenties with Graves' ophthalmopathy.

The chain couples TRBV7-6 to TRBJ2-5, with 9 bases that match TRBD2. Per germline, CDR1 SGHVS and CDR2 FNYEAQ. The CDR3 is 15 amino acids. After removal of 4 bases from V and 9 bases from J, the junction contained 12 bases not matched to a gene. The CDR3 nucleotides read TGTGCCAGCAGCTCAGAGCGGGGGGCAGGTGGGGCCCAGTACTTC. Translated: CASSSERGAGGAQYF.

Worth noting for this clonotype: This may arise from a read error, as a much more abundant clone is one base away. CDR3 nucleotides: TGCGCCAGCAGCCAAGATGGACTCGCGGGAGGTCACAATGAGCAGTACTTC. Its protein product is CASSQDGLAGGHNEQYF. This chain uses TRBV4-3 with TRBJ2-1; TRBD2 matches at 8 bases. The J call may be in error: the DNA end matches TRBJ2-7 better. The germline V gene has CDR1 LGHNA and CDR2 YSLEER. CDR3 length equals 17 residues.